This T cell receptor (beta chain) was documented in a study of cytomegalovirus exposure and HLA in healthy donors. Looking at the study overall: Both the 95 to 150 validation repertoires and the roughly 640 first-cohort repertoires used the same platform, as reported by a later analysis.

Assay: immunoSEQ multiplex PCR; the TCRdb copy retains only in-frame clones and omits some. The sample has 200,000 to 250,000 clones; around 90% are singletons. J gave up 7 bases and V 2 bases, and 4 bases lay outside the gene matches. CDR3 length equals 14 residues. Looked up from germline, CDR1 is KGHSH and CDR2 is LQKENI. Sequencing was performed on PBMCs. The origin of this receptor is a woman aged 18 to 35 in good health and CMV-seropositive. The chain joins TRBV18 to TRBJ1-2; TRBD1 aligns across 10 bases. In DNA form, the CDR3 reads TGTGCCAGCTCACCAGACAGGGGGCAGTTTGGCTACACCTTC. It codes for CASSPDRGQFGYTF.